This TCR beta chain stems from a study of T cells in Graves' hyperthyroidism and ophthalmopathy. Many counts were recorded for this clonotype. Amplified TCR beta CDR3 regions came from RNA transcripts. The TCR CDR3 was amplified in a first-round RT-PCR using the HTBI primer set. TCRdb reanalysed the multiplex PCR reads using MiXCR and keeps one entry per CDR3 protein. The sample records 300,000 to 400,000 distinct CDR3 sequences, less than 15% being singletons. With 5 bases removed from V and 6 bases from J, the gap between germline ends came to 19 bases. Germline lookup yields CDR1 DFQATT and CDR2 SNEGSKA (reference sequence). This CDR3 spans 14 amino acids.

The source is a woman aged 18-29 years with Graves' hyperthyroidism. The genes are TRBV20-1 and TRBJ1-1; D is perhaps TRBD1 (6 bases). The sample comprised blood. The DNA of the CDR3 is TGCAGTGCTCCACCTCCCGGGACAATCGCTGAAGCTTTCTTT. This sequence encodes CSAPPPGTIAEAFF.